The clone carrying this T cell receptor (beta chain) is labeled as medium-sized (0.01 to 0.1%). Its target is not known. PCR involved 60 Vbeta and 13 Jbeta primers. Repertoires were generated with immunoSEQ multiplex PCR, while TCRdb's copy carries only in-frame clones and drops some. The data contain 72,000 or so clones, over 60% of them singletons. The data were obtained in a study of cytomegalovirus exposure and HLA in healthy donors. Study-level results: In a later analysis, an Asian-associated ancestry cluster reportedly showed fewer N-insertions than the roughly 650-donor mean. Sequencing had likely introduced a cluster of highly shared sequence variants as an artifact. The investigators catalogued 150 to 200 TCR beta chains as cytomegalovirus-associated.

The CDR3 is made up of 15 amino acids. Germline V gene data show CDR1 as MDHEN and CDR2 as SYDVKM. V was cut by 4 bases and J by 3 bases, with 13 bases left in between. The sample consisted of PBMCs. The sequence was collected from a woman aged 50 to 65 in good health and CMV-seronegative. This chain links TRBV28 with TRBJ2-4; D possibly corresponds to TRBD1 (6 bases). For the CDR3, the DNA is TGTGCCAGCAGTTCGATGGACAGCCACAAAAACATTCAGTACTTC. As protein: CASSSMDSHKNIQYF.